This T cell receptor (beta chain) was sequenced during a study of blood T cell repertoires in COVID-19. Background on the study: Sites in the United States, Italy and Spain provided acute and convalescent COVID-19 samples.

Sequenced by immunoSEQ multiplex PCR; TCRdb stores in-frame clones only, minus some. The repertoire has roughly 170,000 clones, around 83% of them found once; the top ten carry about 3.5%. The clonotype was recovered from a woman between 45 and 60 years old in a cohort exposed to, infected with or recovered from COVID-19 (not recorded which). The sequenced sample consisted of PBMCs or T cells enriched from blood (not recorded which).

CDR3 in amino acids: CASSKVVGGRLKNQPQHF. CDR3 nucleotide sequence: TGTGCCAGCAGCAAAGTGGTGGGGGGACGATTGAAAAATCAGCCCCAGCATTTT. The chain combines TRBV21-1 with TRBJ1-5. TRBV21-1 is listed as a pseudogene. This CDR3 spans 18 amino acids.